What follows are 16 T cell receptor beta chains derived from one specimen sequenced in a study of cytomegalovirus exposure and HLA in healthy donors. It was with 60 Vbeta and 13 Jbeta primers that the PCR ran. This table comes from immunoSEQ multiplex PCR, and its TCRdb copy is limited to in-frame clones, with some not included. The table shows fewer than 200,000 clones, with about 77% occurring only once. The sample taken for sequencing was PBMCs. These receptors all stem from a man between 60 and 70 years old in good health and CMV-seronegative.

J is TRBJ2-1 and V is TRBV9, with 10 bases matching TRBD2. Germline-derived CDR1 and CDR2 are SGDLS and YYNGEE. With 2 bases clipped from V and 5 bases from J, the junction kept 7 bases outside the gene matches. CDR3 length: 16 amino acids. CDR3 coding DNA: TGTGCCAGCAGCGTGATGACTAGCGGGTCCCACAATGAGCAGTTCTTC. Protein: CASSVMTSGSHNEQFF.

This clone was seen just once. The rearrangement links TRBV9 to TRBJ1-2, with D tentatively TRBD1 (6 bases). The length of the CDR3 is 12 residues. V was trimmed by 7 bases and J by 5 bases, leaving 12 bases between them. CDR1 and CDR2 from the germline V gene are SGDLS and YYNGEE. CDR3 amino acids: CASARGRYGYTF. CDR3 DNA: TGTGCCAGCGCCAGGGGAAGGTATGGCTACACCTTC.

This chain joins TRBV4-2 and TRBJ2-1, with 8 nucleotides matching TRBD2. The CDR3 runs 17 residues. V lost 0 bases, J lost 8 bases, and 12 bases stayed unmatched. The germline V gene has CDR1 LGHNA and CDR2 YNFKEQ. The CDR3: CASSQEDYGREAHEQFF. Written as DNA, the CDR3 is TGTGCCAGCAGCCAAGAAGACTACGGGAGGGAGGCCCATGAGCAGTTCTTC.

The chain is built from TRBV6-5 and TRBJ1-5; D gene ambiguous. Trimming took off 5 bases at V and 2 bases at J, with 10 bases between the two ends. The germline gives CDR1 MNHEY, CDR2 SVGAGI. CDR3 size: 14 residues. Here the CDR3 DNA reads TGTGCCAGCAGTATTACCCGGGGCAATCAGCCCCAGCATTTT. Its translation is CASSITRGNQPQHF.

This clone was detected once. The chain is built from TRBV15 and TRBJ2-2; D remains unclear. Trimming stripped 1 base from V and 3 bases from J, with 6 bases between. The germline V gene has CDR1 LNHNV and CDR2 YYDKDF (reference sequence). This CDR3 is built from 14 residues. Here the CDR3 reads CATSRGLDTGELFF. The CDR3 bases are TGTGCCACCAGCAGAGGACTGGACACCGGGGAGCTGTTTTTT.

The rearrangement joins TRBV6-1 to TRBJ2-1; 8 nucleotides line up with TRBD1. The CDR3 is 14 amino acids. The J segment lost 5 bases and the V segment lost 8 bases, leaving 8 bases of the junction unmatched. Germline CDR1 reads MNHNS; CDR2 reads SASEGT. CDR3 sequence: CASFPLQGDNEQFF. The CDR3 nucleotides read TGTGCCAGCTTCCCGTTACAGGGGGACAATGAGCAGTTCTTC.

This clone was detected only a few times. The J gene is TRBJ2-7, the V gene TRBV7-6; 8 nucleotides agree with TRBD2. CDR3 length: 15 residues. J was trimmed by 6 bases and V by 0 bases; bases with no gene match: 7. Germline values: CDR1 SGHVS, CDR2 FNYEAQ. The CDR3, as DNA: TGTGCCAGCAGCTTAGCGCCGGGAGGGCCAGTCGAGCAGTACTTC. This encodes CASSLAPGGPVEQYF. Complete variable domain (other parts from reference TRBV7-6 and TRBJ2-7): GAGVSQSPRYKVTKRGQDVALRCDPISGHVSLYWYRQALGQGPEFLTYFNYEAQQDKSGLPNDRFSAERPEGSISTLTIQRTEQRDSAMYRCASSLAPGGPVEQYFGPGTRLTVT.

The chain couples TRBV2 to TRBJ1-5; no definite D call. Between the trimmed V and J ends, which lost 1 base and 3 bases, there was a span of 7 bases. This CDR3 is built from 14 residues. From germline, CDR1 is SNHLY and CDR2 FYNNEI. Here the CDR3 reads CASSEDRNNQPQHF. The DNA for the CDR3 is TGTGCCAGCAGTGAAGACAGAAACAATCAGCCCCAGCATTTT.

This sequence joins TRBV27 and TRBJ2-3, with 11 bases lining up with TRBD2. J lost 1 base, V lost 10 bases, and 7 bases had no gene match. The CDR3 length is 15 residues. The V gene's germline CDR1 is MNHEY and CDR2 SMNVEV (reference sequence). CDR3 loop: CATAELAGGTDTQYF. The CDR3 nucleotides read TGTGCCACCGCCGAACTAGCGGGGGGCACAGATACGCAGTATTTT.

This clone was counted once. This chain connects TRBV7-2 to TRBJ1-5; D is undetermined. This CDR3 has 13 amino acids. CDR1 SGHTA and CDR2 FQGNSA come from the germline V gene. Trimming cost V 9 bases and J 3 bases, with 12 bases left between them. This CDR3 is CASTAATNQPQHF. DNA for the CDR3: TGTGCCAGTACAGCCGCGACCAATCAGCCCCAGCATTTT.

This chain uses TRBV29-1 with TRBJ1-5; D call uncertain. From germline, CDR1 is SQVTM and CDR2 ANQGSEA. This CDR3 spans 14 amino acids. V was clipped by 4 bases and J by 6 bases, with 16 bases between them. In DNA, the CDR3 is TGCAGCGTTGGCCACTGCTTAATGGTTCAGCCCCAGCATTTT. Translated, it gives CSVGHCLMVQPQHF.

This clone was picked up one time. V and J are TRBV25-1 and TRBJ1-2; weak D call: TRBD1 (6 bases). In germline, CDR1 is MGHDK, CDR2 SYGVNS. The CDR3 spans 15 residues. Trimming stripped 6 bases from V and 3 bases from J, with 17 bases between. The CDR3 DNA reads TGTGCCAGCAGGGAAAGGACAGAATCTGACTATGGCTACACCTTC. Translation: CASRERTESDYGYTF.

V and J are TRBV6-6 and TRBJ2-1; D possibly corresponds to TRBD1 (5 bases). This CDR3 contains 14 residues. The germline V gene has CDR1 MNHNY and CDR2 SVGAGI (reference sequence). Deletions cut 5 bases from V and 10 bases from J, with 18 bases between. CDR3 nucleotides: TGTGCCAGCAGTACCCCCCCCGGACATTACGAGCAGTTCTTC. This encodes CASSTPPGHYEQFF.

The rearrangement uses TRBV5-1 and TRBJ1-4, with 9 bases matching TRBD1. After removal of 3 bases from V and 2 bases from J, the junction contained 5 bases not matched to a gene. The CDR3 has 16 residues. The V gene's germline CDR1 is SGHRS and CDR2 YFSETQ. CDR3 protein: CASSYGQGSTNEKLFF. The CDR3 nucleotides are TGCGCCAGCAGCTACGGACAGGGGAGTACTAATGAAAAACTGTTTTTT.

On this clone itself: This same CDR3 is encoded by further DNA sequences in the sample. The rearrangement uses TRBV5-1 and TRBJ2-7, with 10 bases fitting TRBD2. CDR3 length: 17 amino acids. The germline gives CDR1 SGHRS, CDR2 YFSETQ. V trimming: 3 bases; J trimming: 0 bases; junction bases outside the gene matches: 9. CDR3 amino acids: CASSYGLAGDPSYEQYF. In DNA form, the CDR3 reads TGCGCCAGCAGCTACGGGCTAGCGGGAGATCCCTCCTACGAGCAGTACTTC.

The chain joins TRBV5-1 to TRBJ1-1; D remains ambiguous. V lost 0 bases to trimming and J lost 5 bases, with 8 bases between them. The CDR3 is made up of 13 amino acids. Germline values: CDR1 SGHRS, CDR2 YFSETQ. CDR3 bases: TGCGCCAGCAGCTTGGGGTCCGGGACTGAAGCTTTCTTT. Translation: CASSLGSGTEAFF.